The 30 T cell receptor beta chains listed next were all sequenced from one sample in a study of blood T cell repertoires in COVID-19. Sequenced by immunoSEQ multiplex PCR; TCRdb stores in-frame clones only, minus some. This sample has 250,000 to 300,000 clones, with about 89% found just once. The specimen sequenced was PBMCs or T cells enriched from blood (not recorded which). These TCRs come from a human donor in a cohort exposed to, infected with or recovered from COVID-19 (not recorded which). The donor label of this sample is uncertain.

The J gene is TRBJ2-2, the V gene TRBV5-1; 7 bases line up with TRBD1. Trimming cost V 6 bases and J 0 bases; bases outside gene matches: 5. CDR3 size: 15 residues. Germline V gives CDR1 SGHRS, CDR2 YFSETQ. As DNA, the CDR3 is TGCGCCAGCATTTGGGACAGCCCGAACACCGGGGAGCTGTTTTTT. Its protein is CASIWDSPNTGELFF.

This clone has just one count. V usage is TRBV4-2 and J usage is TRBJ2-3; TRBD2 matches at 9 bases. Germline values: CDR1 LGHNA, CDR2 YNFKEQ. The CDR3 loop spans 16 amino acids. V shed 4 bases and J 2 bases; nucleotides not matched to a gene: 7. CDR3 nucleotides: TGTGCCAGCAGCCCGCAAGCGGGGGGACTCACAGATACGCAGTATTTT. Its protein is CASSPQAGGLTDTQYF.

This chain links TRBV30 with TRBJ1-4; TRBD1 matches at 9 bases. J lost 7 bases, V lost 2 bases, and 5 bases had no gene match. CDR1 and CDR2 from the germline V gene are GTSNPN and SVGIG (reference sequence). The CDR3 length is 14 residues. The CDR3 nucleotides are TGTGCCTGGAGTCCCGGGACAGGGAGTGAAAAACTGTTTTTT. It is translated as CAWSPGTGSEKLFF.

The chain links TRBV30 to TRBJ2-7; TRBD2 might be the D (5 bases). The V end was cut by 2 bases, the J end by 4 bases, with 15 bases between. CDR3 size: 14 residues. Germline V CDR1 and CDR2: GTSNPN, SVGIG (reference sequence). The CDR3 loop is CAWSPYGGSYEQYF. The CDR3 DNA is TGTGCCTGGAGTCCGTACGGCGGGTCGTACGAGCAGTACTTC.

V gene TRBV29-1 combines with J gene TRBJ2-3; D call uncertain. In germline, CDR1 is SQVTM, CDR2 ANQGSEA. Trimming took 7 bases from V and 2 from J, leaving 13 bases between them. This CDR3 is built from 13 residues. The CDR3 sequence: CSAQRASTDTQYF. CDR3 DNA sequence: TGCAGCGCTCAAAGAGCCTCCACAGATACGCAGTATTTT.

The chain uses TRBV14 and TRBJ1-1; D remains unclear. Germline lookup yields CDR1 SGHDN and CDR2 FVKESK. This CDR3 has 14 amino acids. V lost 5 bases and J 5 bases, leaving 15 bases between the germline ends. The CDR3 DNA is TGTGCCAGCAGCGCCTTCGGGGAGTTGACTGAAGCTTTCTTT. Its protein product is CASSAFGELTEAFF.

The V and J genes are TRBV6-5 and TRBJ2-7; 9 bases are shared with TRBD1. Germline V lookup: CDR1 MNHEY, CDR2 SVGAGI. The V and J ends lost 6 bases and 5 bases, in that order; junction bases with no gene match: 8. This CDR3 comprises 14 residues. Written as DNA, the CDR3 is TGTGCCAGCAGGGGGACAGGGTTTATCCACGAGCAGTACTTC. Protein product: CASRGTGFIHEQYF.

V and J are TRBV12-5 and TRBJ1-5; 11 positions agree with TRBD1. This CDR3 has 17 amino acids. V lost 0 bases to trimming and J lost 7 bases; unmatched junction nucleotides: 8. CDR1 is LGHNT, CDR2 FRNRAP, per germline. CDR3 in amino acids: CASGLVLDRGRRQPQHF. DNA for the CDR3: TGTGCTAGTGGTTTGGTCTTGGACAGGGGGCGGCGGCAGCCCCAGCATTTT.

The CDR3 DNA reads TGTGCCAGTAGTATGGGACAGCTTTCTGAAGCTTTCTTT. It is translated as CASSMGQLSEAFF. V and J are TRBV19 and TRBJ1-1; 7 nucleotides match TRBD1. Germline V lookup: CDR1 LNHDA, CDR2 SQIVND (reference sequence). The CDR3 has 13 residues. After removal of 3 bases from V and 6 bases from J, the junction contained 4 bases not matched to a gene.

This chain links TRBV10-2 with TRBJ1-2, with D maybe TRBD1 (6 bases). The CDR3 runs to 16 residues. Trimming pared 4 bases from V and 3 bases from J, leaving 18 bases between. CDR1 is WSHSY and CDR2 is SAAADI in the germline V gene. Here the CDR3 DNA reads TGCGCCAGCAGTGTCCTACAGGGTCGGACTGACTATGGCTACACCTTC. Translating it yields CASSVLQGRTDYGYTF.

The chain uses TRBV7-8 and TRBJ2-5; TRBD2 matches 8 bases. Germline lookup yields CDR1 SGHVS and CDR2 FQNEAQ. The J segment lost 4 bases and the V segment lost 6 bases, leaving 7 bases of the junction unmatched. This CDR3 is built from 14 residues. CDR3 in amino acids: CASSRGGLGETQYF. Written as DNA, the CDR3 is TGTGCCAGCAGTCGGGGGGGGCTGGGAGAGACCCAGTACTTC.

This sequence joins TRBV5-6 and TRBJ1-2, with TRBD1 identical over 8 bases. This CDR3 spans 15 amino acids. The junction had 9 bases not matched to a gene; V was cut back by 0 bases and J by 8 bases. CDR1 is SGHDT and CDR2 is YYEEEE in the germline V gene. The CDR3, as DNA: TGTGCCAGCAGCTTGGAAAGGCAGGGGGCGCGGGGCTACACCTTC. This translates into CASSLERQGARGYTF.

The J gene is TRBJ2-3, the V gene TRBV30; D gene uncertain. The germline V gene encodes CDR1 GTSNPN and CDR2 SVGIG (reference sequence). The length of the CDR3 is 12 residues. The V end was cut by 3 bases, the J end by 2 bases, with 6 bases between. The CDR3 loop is CAWSVYTDTQYF. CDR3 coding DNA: TGTGCCTGGAGCGTTTACACAGATACGCAGTATTTT.

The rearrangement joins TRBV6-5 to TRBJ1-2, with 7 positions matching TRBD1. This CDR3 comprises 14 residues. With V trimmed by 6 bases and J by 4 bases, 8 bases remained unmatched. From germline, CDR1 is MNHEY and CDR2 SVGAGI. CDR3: CASSSRGTVYGYTF. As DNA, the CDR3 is TGTGCCAGCAGCAGCAGGGGGACCGTCTATGGCTACACCTTC.

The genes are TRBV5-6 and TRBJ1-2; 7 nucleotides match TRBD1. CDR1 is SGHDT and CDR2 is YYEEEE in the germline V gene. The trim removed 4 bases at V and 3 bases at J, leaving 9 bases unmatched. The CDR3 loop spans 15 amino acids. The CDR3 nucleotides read TGTGCCAGCAGCGCGAGGACAGGTGCCGACTATGGCTACACCTTC. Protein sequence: CASSARTGADYGYTF. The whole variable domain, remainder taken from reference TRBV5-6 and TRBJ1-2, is DAGVTQSPTHLIKTRGQQVTLRCSPKSGHDTVSWYQQALGQGPQFIFQYYEEEERQRGNFPDRFSGHQFPNYSSELNVNALLLGDSALYLCASSARTGADYGYTFGSGTRLTVV.

CDR3: CAISEAQGVQPQHF. CDR3 in DNA: TGTGCCATCAGTGAGGCTCAGGGTGTCCAGCCCCAGCATTTT. The J gene is TRBJ1-5, the V gene TRBV10-3; the D gene is possibly TRBD1 (5 bases). The germline V and J ends were trimmed by 2 bases and 7 bases, with 12 bases remaining between them. CDR1 and CDR2 from the germline V gene are ENHRY and SYGVKD. CDR3 length equals 14 residues.

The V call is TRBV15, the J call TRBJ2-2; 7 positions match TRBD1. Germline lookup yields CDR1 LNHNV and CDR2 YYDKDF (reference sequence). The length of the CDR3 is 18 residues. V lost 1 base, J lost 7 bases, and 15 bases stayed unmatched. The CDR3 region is CATSRGGTTGVEDGELFF. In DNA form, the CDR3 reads TGTGCCACCAGCAGAGGGGGCACAACAGGGGTAGAGGACGGGGAGCTGTTTTTT.

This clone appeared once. CDR3 loop: CASSPHRGSSYEQYF. The CDR3 DNA reads TGTGCCAGCAGCCCCCACAGGGGGAGCTCCTACGAGCAGTACTTC. This rearrangement joins TRBV14 to TRBJ2-7, with TRBD1 identical over 8 bases. The CDR3 is 15 amino acids. Trimming cost V 4 bases and J 0 bases; bases outside gene matches: 5. The germline gives CDR1 SGHDN, CDR2 FVKESK.

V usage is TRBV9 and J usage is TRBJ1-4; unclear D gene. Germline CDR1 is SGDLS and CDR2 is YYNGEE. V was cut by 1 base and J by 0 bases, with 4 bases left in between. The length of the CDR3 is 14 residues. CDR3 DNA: TGTGCCAGCAGCGTACAATCAACTAATGAAAAACTGTTTTTT. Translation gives CASSVQSTNEKLFF.

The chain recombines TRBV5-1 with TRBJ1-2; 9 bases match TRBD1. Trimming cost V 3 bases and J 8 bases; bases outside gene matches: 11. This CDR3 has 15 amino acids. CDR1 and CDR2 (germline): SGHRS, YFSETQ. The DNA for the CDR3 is TGCGCCAGCAGCTCCTCAAACAGGGGGCTCGAAGGCTACACCTTC. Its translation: CASSSSNRGLEGYTF.

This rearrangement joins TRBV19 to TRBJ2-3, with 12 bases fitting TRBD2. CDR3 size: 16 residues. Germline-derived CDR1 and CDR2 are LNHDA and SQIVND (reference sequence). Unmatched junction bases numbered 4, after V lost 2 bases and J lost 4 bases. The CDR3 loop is CASSILAGGQSDTQYF. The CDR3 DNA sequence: TGTGCCAGTAGTATACTAGCGGGGGGGCAGTCAGATACGCAGTATTTT.

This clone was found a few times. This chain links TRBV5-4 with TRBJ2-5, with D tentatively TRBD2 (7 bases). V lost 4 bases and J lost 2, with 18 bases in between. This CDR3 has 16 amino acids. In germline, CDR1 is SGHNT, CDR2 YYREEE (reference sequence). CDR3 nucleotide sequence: TGTGCCAGCAGCCCTCGGGGGCGGGGGCAACAAGAGACCCAGTACTTC. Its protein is CASSPRGRGQQETQYF.

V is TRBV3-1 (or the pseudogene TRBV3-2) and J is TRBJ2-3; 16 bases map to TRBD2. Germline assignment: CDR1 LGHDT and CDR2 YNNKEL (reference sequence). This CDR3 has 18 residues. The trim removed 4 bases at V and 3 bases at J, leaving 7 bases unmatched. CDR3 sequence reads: CASSPLGLAGGRTDTQYF. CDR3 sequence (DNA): TGTGCCAGCAGCCCACTGGGACTAGCGGGGGGGCGGACAGATACGCAGTATTTT.

The CDR3 DNA follows: TGTGCCAGCAGCCAAGTGCTGAGCCCGATGGGCTACACCTTC. It yields the protein CASSQVLSPMGYTF. The rearrangement links TRBV4-2 to TRBJ1-2; D ambiguous. The V and J ends lost 1 base and 8 bases respectively, with 14 bases between them. The CDR3 runs to 14 residues. Germline V lookup: CDR1 LGHNA, CDR2 YNFKEQ.

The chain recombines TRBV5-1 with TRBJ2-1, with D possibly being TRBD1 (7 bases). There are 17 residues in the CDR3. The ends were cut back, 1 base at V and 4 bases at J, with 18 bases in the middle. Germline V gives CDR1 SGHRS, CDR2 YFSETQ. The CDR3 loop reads CASSLIVAGGFYNEQFF. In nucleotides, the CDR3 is TGCGCCAGCAGCTTGATCGTGGCAGGGGGGTTTTACAATGAGCAGTTCTTC.

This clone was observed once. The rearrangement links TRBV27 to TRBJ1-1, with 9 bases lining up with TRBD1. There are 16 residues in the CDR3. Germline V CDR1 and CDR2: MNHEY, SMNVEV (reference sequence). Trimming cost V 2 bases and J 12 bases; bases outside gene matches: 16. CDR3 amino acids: CASSLMSTGGGYRTFF. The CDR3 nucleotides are TGTGCCAGCAGTTTAATGAGCACAGGGGGCGGCTATAGGACTTTCTTT.

The CDR3 coding sequence is TGTGCCAGCAGTCCAGATCCGGGACAGGGTATTATCCGCTACACCTTC. Residues: CASSPDPGQGIIRYTF. The rearrangement links TRBV7-9 to TRBJ1-2; 9 bases line up with TRBD1. CDR1 SEHNR and CDR2 FQNEAQ come from the germline V gene (reference sequence). The V segment lost 6 bases and the J segment 9 bases; nucleotides outside the gene matches: 17. The CDR3 covers 16 residues.

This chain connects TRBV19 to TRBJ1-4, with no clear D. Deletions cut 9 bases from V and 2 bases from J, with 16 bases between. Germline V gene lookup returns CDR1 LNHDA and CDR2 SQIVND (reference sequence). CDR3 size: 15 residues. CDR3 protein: CASHRPGFTNEKLFF. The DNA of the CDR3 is TGTGCCAGCCATCGGCCGGGGTTTACTAATGAAAAACTGTTTTTT.

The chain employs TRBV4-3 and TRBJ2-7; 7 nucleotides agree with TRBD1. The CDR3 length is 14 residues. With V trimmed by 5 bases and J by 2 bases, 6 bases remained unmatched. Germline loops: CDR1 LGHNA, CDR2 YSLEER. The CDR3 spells CASSASQGAYEQYF. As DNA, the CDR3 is TGCGCCAGCAGCGCAAGTCAGGGGGCCTACGAGCAGTACTTC.

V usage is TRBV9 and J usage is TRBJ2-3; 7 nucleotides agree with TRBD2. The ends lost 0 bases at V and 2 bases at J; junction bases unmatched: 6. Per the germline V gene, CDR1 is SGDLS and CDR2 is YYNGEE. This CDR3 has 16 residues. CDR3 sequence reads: CASSVAGLADTDTQYF. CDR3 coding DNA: TGTGCCAGCAGCGTAGCTGGGCTAGCGGACACAGATACGCAGTATTTT. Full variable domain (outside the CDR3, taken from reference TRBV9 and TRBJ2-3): DSGVTQTPKHLITATGQRVTLRCSPRSGDLSVYWYQQSLDQGLQFLIQYYNGEERAKGNILERFSAQQFPDLHSELNLSSLELGDSALYFCASSVAGLADTDTQYFGPGTRLTVL.